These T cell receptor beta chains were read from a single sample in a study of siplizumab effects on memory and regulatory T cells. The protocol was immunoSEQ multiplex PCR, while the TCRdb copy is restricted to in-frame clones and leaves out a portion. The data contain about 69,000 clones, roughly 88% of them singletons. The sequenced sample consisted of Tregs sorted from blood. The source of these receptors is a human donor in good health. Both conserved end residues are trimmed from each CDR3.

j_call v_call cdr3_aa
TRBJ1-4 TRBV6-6 ASTGRGLEKLF
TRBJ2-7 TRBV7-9 ASSLSVFDEQY
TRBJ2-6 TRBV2 ASGGLVGSGANVLT
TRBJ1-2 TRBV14 ASSQGGGGYT
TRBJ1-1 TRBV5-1 ASSGQEEGNTEAF
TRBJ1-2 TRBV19 ASSRAGASGYT
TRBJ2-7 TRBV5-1 ASSVGTTYEQY
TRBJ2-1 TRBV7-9 ASSSPGLAGLEQF
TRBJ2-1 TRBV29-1 SVNSGRNTMGQF
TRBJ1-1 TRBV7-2 ASSPGGKGEAF
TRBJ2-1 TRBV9 ASNPAVTYNEQF
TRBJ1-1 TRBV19 ASSIEGAPGSTEAF
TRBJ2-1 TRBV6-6 ASSLTGNNEQF
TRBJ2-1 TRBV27 ASSQGRNSYNEQF
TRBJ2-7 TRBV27 APVRPEQY
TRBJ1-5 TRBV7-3 ASSLTRNQPQH